Below are 25 T cell receptor beta chains sequenced from a single sample in a study of blood T cell repertoires in COVID-19. Method: immunoSEQ multiplex PCR; TCRdb's copy keeps in-frame clones and lacks some. The repertoire holds over 100,000 clones, with approximately 87% as singletons. Sequencing used peripheral blood. The receptors here all came from a man in his forties or fifties with acute or convalescent COVID-19.

This clone was observed a single time. The J gene is TRBJ1-1, the V gene TRBV30; D is ambiguous. The ends were cut back, 5 bases at V and 7 bases at J, with 8 bases in the middle. Germline V gene sequence: CDR1 GTSNPN, CDR2 SVGIG (reference sequence). The CDR3 totals 10 residues. The CDR3: CAWGTYEAFF. The CDR3 bases are TGTGCCTGGGGAACCTATGAAGCTTTCTTT.

The chain joins TRBV28 to TRBJ2-5; D is undetermined. The CDR3 has 12 amino acids. V was pared by 7 bases and J by 5 bases, with 11 bases between. Looked up from germline, CDR1 is MDHEN and CDR2 is SYDVKM. This CDR3 reads CASIGARETQYF. CDR3 coding DNA: TGTGCCAGCATAGGAGCACGGGAGACCCAGTACTTC.

The CDR3 is CATSYRGLSGNEQFF. Written as DNA, the CDR3 is TGTGCCACCAGTTACCGGGGTCTCTCGGGCAATGAGCAGTTCTTC. The gene calls are TRBV15 and TRBJ2-1; perhaps TRBD2 as D (5 bases). The CDR3 sequence is 15 residues long. V gave up 6 bases and J gave up 6 bases, with 18 bases separating them. Germline V CDR1 and CDR2: LNHNV, YYDKDF (reference sequence).

The chain joins TRBV5-4 to TRBJ2-2; maybe TRBD2 (7 bases). In germline, CDR1 is SGHNT, CDR2 YYREEE (reference sequence). The CDR3 loop spans 16 amino acids. V lost 1 base and J lost 3, with 13 bases in between. Written as DNA, the CDR3 is TGTGCCAGCAGCTTGAAACGGGGGGCGGACACCGGGGAGCTGTTTTTT. Protein product: CASSLKRGADTGELFF.

As regards this clone: At one end, the junction sequence differs from germline, possibly due to a read error. The genes are TRBV11-2 and TRBJ2-7, with TRBD2 as a possible D gene (6 bases). This CDR3 contains 11 residues. In germline, CDR1 is SGHAT, CDR2 FQNNGV. CDR3 coding DNA: TGTGCCAGCAGCTTAGATTTAGGCGGGGACTTC. Protein sequence: CASSLDLGGDF.

The chain couples TRBV18 to TRBJ1-2; 10 bases are shared with TRBD1. The CDR3 consists of 14 residues. Germline loops: CDR1 KGHSH, CDR2 LQKENI. V shed 5 bases, J shed 4 bases, and the junction held 4 bases outside the gene matches. CDR3 nucleotides: TGTGCCAGCTCAGGGGACAGGGGTAGCTATGGCTACACCTTC. Translation: CASSGDRGSYGYTF.

This chain uses TRBV11-3 with TRBJ2-3; TRBD2 matches at 9 bases. Germline V CDR1 and CDR2: SGHNT, YENEEA. This CDR3 spans 14 amino acids. After removal of 8 bases from V and 2 bases from J, the junction contained 5 bases not matched to a gene. CDR3 sequence reads: CASGIAGVTDTQYF. CDR3 in DNA: TGTGCCAGCGGCATAGCGGGAGTCACAGATACGCAGTATTTT.

The chain joins TRBV6-2 or TRBV6-3 to TRBJ2-1, with TRBD1 matching 8 bases. The V and J ends lost 0 bases and 6 bases, in that order; junction bases with no gene match: 4. This CDR3 contains 15 residues. CDR1 and CDR2 (germline): MNHEY, SVGEGT. The CDR3 region has the DNA TGTGCCAGCAGTTACTCTTCCACAGGGGGCAATGAGCAGTTCTTC. Amino acid sequence: CASSYSSTGGNEQFF.

The rearrangement joins TRBV27 to TRBJ2-1; 7 positions agree with TRBD1. The CDR3 covers 14 residues. Germline assignment: CDR1 MNHEY and CDR2 SMNVEV (reference sequence). With V trimmed by 2 bases and J by 4 bases, 2 bases remained unmatched. The CDR3 loop reads CASSLRQGYNEQFF. For the CDR3, the DNA is TGTGCCAGCAGTTTAAGACAGGGTTACAATGAGCAGTTCTTC.

This clone was seen only a few times. The V gene is TRBV10-3, the J gene TRBJ1-2; TRBD1 aligns across 7 bases. The CDR3 is 14 residues long. Germline CDR1 ENHRY, CDR2 SYGVKD. Trimming removed 5 bases from V and 8 bases from J; junction bases left unmatched: 11. CDR3 DNA sequence: TGTGCCATCAGTTTTAGTGACAGGGTGAAGGGCTACACCTTC. Translating it yields CAISFSDRVKGYTF.

This sequence joins TRBV30 and TRBJ1-1; D may be TRBD1 (5 bases). With 2 bases removed from V and 7 bases from J, the gap between germline ends came to 11 bases. This CDR3 is built from 12 residues. Germline V gene lookup returns CDR1 GTSNPN and CDR2 SVGIG (reference sequence). CDR3 loop: CAWSPGEHEAFF. CDR3 DNA sequence: TGTGCCTGGAGTCCGGGGGAGCATGAAGCTTTCTTT.

This chain connects TRBV30 to TRBJ2-7, with a possible D match to TRBD2 (6 bases). Germline V lookup: CDR1 GTSNPN, CDR2 SVGIG (reference sequence). CDR3 size: 12 residues. The germline V and J ends were trimmed by 4 bases and 6 bases, with 13 bases remaining between them. CDR3 nucleotide sequence: TGTGCCTGGAATCTGGGGCGGGGCGAGCAGTACTTC. This encodes CAWNLGRGEQYF.

The chain links TRBV6-7 to TRBJ1-6; the D is unclear. TRBV6-7 is sorted into the ORF group, with uncertain function. With 2 bases removed from V and 9 bases from J, the gap between germline ends came to 5 bases. This CDR3 spans 12 amino acids. The CDR3: CASSYGRSPLHF. CDR3 coding DNA: TGTGCCAGCAGTTACGGGCGTTCACCCCTCCACTTT.

The chain recombines TRBV6-5 with TRBJ1-1, with a tentative D call TRBD1 (5 bases). The germline gives CDR1 MNHEY, CDR2 SVGAGI. The V gene lost 6 bases and the J gene lost 0 bases, with 11 bases spanning the gap. The CDR3 length is 14 residues. The CDR3 loop is CASSLRDLNTEAFF. The CDR3 region has the DNA TGTGCCAGCAGCCTCAGGGATCTGAACACTGAAGCTTTCTTT.

The rearrangement uses TRBV12-5 and TRBJ2-5; perhaps TRBD2 as D (6 bases). The CDR3 length is 15 residues. Germline V gene data show CDR1 as LGHNT and CDR2 as FRNRAP. The V gene lost 5 bases and the J gene lost 1 base, with 14 bases spanning the gap. The DNA for the CDR3 is TGTGCTAGTGGTCTCCCTGGGGGGTCCCAAGAGACCCAGTACTTC. This translates into CASGLPGGSQETQYF.

The chain recombines TRBV29-1 with TRBJ2-3; tentatively, D is TRBD2 (5 bases). The CDR3 covers 14 residues. The V and J ends lost 3 bases and 0 bases respectively, with 10 bases between them. The germline V gene encodes CDR1 SQVTM and CDR2 ANQGSEA. The CDR3 sequence is CSVDIRRSTDTQYF. The CDR3 DNA reads as TGCAGCGTTGATATTCGGAGGAGCACAGATACGCAGTATTTT.

V gene TRBV15 combines with J gene TRBJ2-3; 8 bases are a match to TRBD2. The CDR3 contains 15 residues. CDR1 is LNHNV, CDR2 YYDKDF, per germline (reference sequence). With V trimmed by 9 bases and J by 4 bases, 12 bases remained unmatched. The CDR3 DNA reads as TGTGCCACGCAGGCGCGGGGGGCGATGGCAGATACGCAGTATTTT. Protein sequence: CATQARGAMADTQYF.

The chain employs TRBV12-3 or TRBV12-4 and TRBJ1-3; D is unclear. Trimming cost V 6 bases and J 4 bases, with 10 bases left between them. This CDR3 comprises 13 residues. CDR3 nucleotide sequence: TGTGCCAGCAGCCCCGGGGTGGGAAACACCATATATTTT. It is translated as CASSPGVGNTIYF.

This clone showed up just a few times. The chain is built from TRBV7-2 and TRBJ2-1; no clear D. The germline CDR1 and CDR2 sequences are SGHTA and FQGNSA. V lost 5 bases to trimming and J lost 0 bases, with 17 bases between them. CDR3 length equals 17 residues. CDR3 nucleotides: TGTGCCAGCAGCATCCCTAGTTTCGGCCTCTCCTACAATGAGCAGTTCTTC. The encoded protein is CASSIPSFGLSYNEQFF.

This clone turned up a few times. The CDR3 loop is CSGEGNIGNEQFF. The CDR3 nucleotides are TGCAGCGGGGAGGGGAATATAGGCAATGAGCAGTTCTTC. This sequence joins TRBV29-1 and TRBJ2-1; 7 bases are shared with TRBD2. V was pared by 7 bases and J by 6 bases, with 9 bases of the junction left unmatched. This CDR3 comprises 13 residues. Per the germline V gene, CDR1 is SQVTM and CDR2 is ANQGSEA.

This chain joins TRBV10-1 and TRBJ1-4, with D maybe TRBD1 (5 bases). CDR3 size: 13 residues. CDR1 is WNHNN, CDR2 SYGVQD, per germline (reference sequence). V lost 4 bases to trimming and J lost 8 bases, with 11 bases between them. The CDR3 protein is CASSAGIGEKLFF. The CDR3 DNA sequence: TGCGCCAGCAGTGCAGGGATCGGAGAAAAACTGTTTTTT.

The chain recombines TRBV28 with TRBJ2-5; 8 bases match TRBD1. The germline V gene has CDR1 MDHEN and CDR2 SYDVKM. Trimming took 7 bases from V and 2 from J; bases not matched to a gene: 3. This CDR3 has 13 residues. CDR3 coding DNA: TGTGCCAGCACAACAGGGGGTCAAGAGACCCAGTACTTC. It encodes CASTTGGQETQYF.

To note about this clone: Mismatch with germline at one junction end may stem from a read error. The chain has TRBV24-1 and TRBJ1-2; 10 nucleotides line up with TRBD1. The CDR3 length is 15 residues. Germline CDR1 and CDR2: KGHDR and SFDVKD. The CDR3 here is CATSDPGQGNSGYTF. Written as DNA, the CDR3 is TGTGCCACCAGTGACCCGGGACAGGGGAACTCTGGCTACACCTTC.

The rearrangement links TRBV28 to TRBJ2-2; 10 bases fit TRBD2. The CDR3 has 16 amino acids. The germline V gene encodes CDR1 MDHEN and CDR2 SYDVKM. V trimming: 5 bases; J trimming: 0 bases; junction bases outside the gene matches: 3. DNA for the CDR3: TGTGCCAGCAGTCAAACTAGCGGGACGAACACCGGGGAGCTGTTTTTT. Translating it yields CASSQTSGTNTGELFF.

The chain employs TRBV4-1 and TRBJ2-1; 8 nucleotides agree with TRBD1. The CDR3 runs to 16 residues. Looked up from germline, CDR1 is MGHRA and CDR2 is YSYEKL. Trimming took 5 bases from V and 7 from J; bases not matched to a gene: 13. CDR3 bases: TGCGCCAGCAGCAGAGAGGACAGGGCGACGCTAAATGAGCAGTTCTTC. It encodes CASSREDRATLNEQFF.